A single sample gave rise to the 18 T cell receptor beta chains below, sequenced in a study of PD-1 blockade in classical Hodgkin lymphoma. In every patient, relapse followed autologous stem cell transplantation, while exposure to brentuximab vedotin differed. The table came from immunoSEQ multiplex PCR; TCRdb's copy has only in-frame clones and leaves some out. The table shows fewer than 65,000 clones, with 75% to 90% occurring only once. Source: peripheral blood mononuclear cells (PBMCs), taken at baseline. Receptors were obtained from a human donor with classical Hodgkin lymphoma.

The chain is built from TRBV2 and TRBJ2-3; 14 bases line up with TRBD2. Trimming took 8 bases from V and 0 from J; bases not matched to a gene: 7. Germline CDR1 reads SNHLY; CDR2 reads FYNNEI. This CDR3 region has 17 residues. This chain's CDR3 is CASGGLAGGSSTDTQYF. Here the CDR3 DNA reads TGTGCCAGCGGAGGACTAGCGGGGGGCTCTAGCACAGATACGCAGTATTTT.

The chain links TRBV19 to TRBJ2-3; 10 bases map to TRBD2. CDR1 and CDR2 from the germline V gene are LNHDA and SQIVND (reference sequence). Germline trimming cut 7 bases from V and 14 bases from J; bases unmatched to any gene: 15. The CDR3 contains 14 residues. The CDR3 region is CASTSRPGTSDGYF. The CDR3 region has the DNA TGTGCCAGTACTTCCCGTCCCGGGACTAGCGATGGGTATTTT.

The sample holds a few counts of this clone. The rearrangement uses TRBV30 and TRBJ1-1, with D possibly being TRBD1 (5 bases). Germline V gene sequence: CDR1 GTSNPN, CDR2 SVGIG (reference sequence). CDR3 length: 14 amino acids. V dropped 0 bases and J dropped 1 base, with 9 bases sitting between them. The CDR3 region is CAWSVRGRNTEAFF. CDR3 bases: TGTGCCTGGAGTGTACGGGGCAGGAACACTGAAGCTTTCTTT.

The rearrangement links TRBV18 to TRBJ1-2, with a weak D call TRBD1 (5 bases). The CDR3 totals 14 residues. V lost 6 bases, J lost 3 bases, and 14 bases lay in between. Germline assignment: CDR1 KGHSH and CDR2 LQKENI. The CDR3 region is CASSGSGSDYGYTF. The DNA of the CDR3 is TGTGCCAGCTCTGGGTCAGGGTCGGACTATGGCTACACCTTC.

The V call is TRBV11-1, the J call TRBJ2-2; 8 bases fit TRBD2. The CDR3 is made up of 16 amino acids. Germline V CDR1 and CDR2: SGHAT, FQDESV (reference sequence). J lost 5 bases, V lost 1 base, and 6 bases had no gene match. CDR3 bases: TGTGCCAGCAGCTTAGTACAGCGGGGGACTACCGGGGAGCTGTTTTTT. Amino acid sequence: CASSLVQRGTTGELFF.

The V and J genes are TRBV30 and TRBJ1-2; D gene uncertain. The V gene lost 4 bases and the J gene lost 4 bases, with 13 bases spanning the gap. From germline, CDR1 is GTSNPN and CDR2 SVGIG (reference sequence). CDR3 size: 13 residues. For the CDR3, the DNA is TGTGCCTGGAATCGGGGATTAGGCTATGGCTACACCTTC. This translates into CAWNRGLGYGYTF. The full variable domain, with the rest looked up from reference TRBV30 and TRBJ1-2, is SQTIHQWPATLVQPVGSPLSLECTVEGTSNPNLYWYRQAAGRGLQLLFYSVGIGQISSEVPQNLSASRPQDRQFILSSKKLLLSDSGFYLCAWNRGLGYGYTFGSGTRLTVV.

CDR3 nucleotides: TGCGCCAGCAGCTTGGCCGGAAGGGAAAATGAAAAACTGTTTTTT. This gives the protein CASSLAGRENEKLFF. This chain connects TRBV5-1 to TRBJ1-4; D is uncertain. This CDR3 contains 15 residues. Germline V gives CDR1 SGHRS, CDR2 YFSETQ. Trimming removed 0 bases from V and 5 bases from J, with 11 bases in between.

Comments on this clone: At one of its ends the junction is not consistent with the germline gene, which may arise from a read error. The V call is TRBV7-9, the J call TRBJ1-2; 7 nucleotides match TRBD1. This CDR3 has 15 amino acids. Germline CDR1 SEHNR, CDR2 FQNEAQ (reference sequence). The CDR3 is CASRLGGGAVYGYTF. The DNA for the CDR3 is TGTGCCAGCAGATTAGGGGGCGGGGCCGTCTATGGCTACACCTTC.

The chain recombines TRBV12-5 with TRBJ1-4, with D possibly TRBD1 on 5 matching bases. Looked up from germline, CDR1 is LGHNT and CDR2 is FRNRAP. V was pared by 0 bases and J by 8 bases, with 16 bases between. CDR3 length equals 16 residues. Here the CDR3 reads CASGLVGRQGEEKLFF. The DNA for the CDR3 is TGTGCTAGTGGTTTGGTAGGTAGGCAGGGCGAGGAAAAACTGTTTTTT.

The rearrangement links TRBV30 to TRBJ2-1, with TRBD1 identical over 9 bases. Looked up from germline, CDR1 is GTSNPN and CDR2 is SVGIG (reference sequence). V lost 3 bases and J lost 7; bases outside the gene matches: 7. The CDR3 is 14 residues long. As DNA, the CDR3 is TGTGCCTGGAGGTCCCGGGACAGGGTAAATGAGCAGTTCTTC. Translated: CAWRSRDRVNEQFF.

CDR3 sequence reads: CATSGYRVPSGAFF. Here the CDR3 DNA reads TGTGCCACCAGCGGATACAGGGTTCCATCCGGAGCTTTCTTT. The chain joins TRBV15 to TRBJ1-1; tentative D call: TRBD1 (6 bases). Germline V gene sequence: CDR1 LNHNV, CDR2 YYDKDF (reference sequence). The V and J ends lost 5 bases and 10 bases respectively, with 20 bases between them. The CDR3 sequence is 14 residues long.

V and J are TRBV14 and TRBJ1-1; D possibly corresponds to TRBD1 (6 bases). The CDR3 has 15 residues. V was clipped by 1 base and J by 3 bases, with 12 bases between them. CDR1 and CDR2 from the germline V gene are SGHDN and FVKESK. The CDR3: CASSQVAGADTEAFF. The CDR3 region has the DNA TGTGCCAGCAGCCAAGTAGCGGGGGCGGACACTGAAGCTTTCTTT.

The J gene is TRBJ1-5, the V gene TRBV2; TRBD1 aligns across 7 bases. Germline V gives CDR1 SNHLY, CDR2 FYNNEI. The J segment lost 4 bases and the V segment lost 7 bases, leaving 7 bases of the junction unmatched. The CDR3 is 14 amino acids. The CDR3, as DNA: TGTGCCAGCATGAACAGGGGAAGGAATCAGCCCCAGCATTTT. It codes for CASMNRGRNQPQHF.

This chain connects TRBV14 to TRBJ1-1, with a possible D match to TRBD1 (6 bases). The CDR3 loop spans 15 amino acids. The germline V gene has CDR1 SGHDN and CDR2 FVKESK. V lost 4 bases, J lost 1 base, and 13 bases lay in between. CDR3 sequence (DNA): TGTGCCAGCAGCCTTAGGACAGAACAGAACACTGAAGCTTTCTTT. Its protein product is CASSLRTEQNTEAFF.

This clone was observed a single time. The chain is built from TRBV7-9 and TRBJ2-7, with D maybe TRBD2 (5 bases). This CDR3 comprises 14 residues. V lost 1 base and J 1 base, leaving 8 bases between the germline ends. Per germline, CDR1 SEHNR and CDR2 FQNEAQ (reference sequence). CDR3 in DNA: TGTGCCAGCAGCTTAGAAGGAGGTTCCTACGAGCAGTACTTC. Amino acids: CASSLEGGSYEQYF.

CDR3 bases: TGTGCCAGCAGCAAAGACGGGACTCCTGCCAATGAGCAGTTCTTC. Its protein is CASSKDGTPANEQFF. The genes are TRBV7-2 and TRBJ2-1; D possibly corresponds to TRBD2 (6 bases). Trimming took off 5 bases at V and 6 bases at J, with 17 bases between the two ends. The CDR3 has 15 residues. Germline CDR1 SGHTA, CDR2 FQGNSA.

V and J are TRBV6-6 and TRBJ1-5; TRBD1 might be the D (5 bases). V shed 7 bases and J shed 0 bases, with 10 bases lying between them. Germline V gene lookup returns CDR1 MNHNY and CDR2 SVGAGI (reference sequence). The CDR3 is 14 residues long. CDR3 sequence reads: CASTSGGSNQPQHF. CDR3 DNA sequence: TGTGCCAGCACCTCGGGGGGTAGCAATCAGCCCCAGCATTTT.

The genes are TRBV7-9 and TRBJ2-7; D perhaps matches TRBD2 (6 bases). Germline CDR1 SEHNR, CDR2 FQNEAQ (reference sequence). The V gene lost 1 base and the J gene lost 2 bases, with 9 bases spanning the gap. The CDR3 has 14 residues. The DNA for the CDR3 is TGTGCCAGCAGCTTAGTCCGGGGGACCTACGAGCAGTACTTC. It codes for CASSLVRGTYEQYF.